A selection of T cell receptor beta chains follows, all from one sample in a study of post-analysis software for immune sequencing data. Each CDR3 protein gets one entry after TCRdb re-called the PCR reads with MiXCR. The table includes about 500,000 distinct CDR3 sequences, under 55% detected once. Input material: blood. The receptors shown here come from a girl aged 5-17 years with multiple sclerosis. CDR3s include the opening cysteine and the closing phenylalanine or tryptophan. The D gene is left open where the match is weak. Clone size is not always given. Where it is, it says once, few, many or a class for expanded clones.

clone_size: -
j_call: TRBJ2-3
d_call: TRBD1
v_call: TRBV6-1
cdr3_aa: CASSESRRDRVGDTQYF
cdr3_nt: TGTGCCAGCAGTGAATCAAGGAGGGACAGGGTAGGAGATACGCAGTATTTT

clone_size: -
j_call: TRBJ2-7
d_call: TRBD2
v_call: TRBV27
cdr3_aa: CASSPGLAGGGETQCF
cdr3_nt: TGTGCCAGCAGCCCGGGACTAGCGGGGGGCGGAGAGACCCAGTGCTTC

clone_size: -
j_call: TRBJ2-6
d_call: -
v_call: TRBV5-1
cdr3_aa: CASSPKVNGANVLTF
cdr3_nt: TGCGCCAGCAGCCCGAAGGTAAATGGGGCCAACGTCCTGACTTTC

clone_size: few
j_call: TRBJ2-2
d_call: -
v_call: TRBV5-1
cdr3_aa: CASSLEDTGELFF
cdr3_nt: TGCGCCAGCAGCTTGGAGGACACCGGGGAGCTGTTTTTT

clone_size: few
j_call: TRBJ2-5
d_call: TRBD1
v_call: TRBV5-1
cdr3_aa: CASSLTGGKRETQYF
cdr3_nt: TGCGCCAGCAGCCTGACAGGGGGCAAACGGGAGACCCAGTACTTC

clone_size: -
j_call: TRBJ2-5
d_call: -
v_call: TRBV7-9
cdr3_aa: CASSLGANEETQYF
cdr3_nt: TGTGCCAGCAGCTTAGGAGCAAATGAGGAGACCCAGTACTTC

clone_size: -
j_call: TRBJ2-7
d_call: -
v_call: TRBV7-2
cdr3_aa: CASSPRSGTVISYEQYF
cdr3_nt: TGTGCCAGCAGCCCTAGGTCCGGGACGGTGATTTCCTACGAGCAGTACTTC

clone_size: -
j_call: TRBJ1-5
d_call: -
v_call: TRBV7-2
cdr3_aa: CASSLALEGDQPQHF
cdr3_nt: TGTGCCAGCAGCTTAGCTCTCGAGGGGGATCAGCCCCAGCATTTT

clone_size: few
j_call: TRBJ1-5
d_call: TRBD1
v_call: TRBV24-1
cdr3_aa: CATSAGTGGIGINQPQHF
cdr3_nt: TGTGCCACCAGTGCCGGGACAGGGGGCATTGGGATCAATCAGCCCCAGCATTTT

clone_size: -
j_call: TRBJ2-7
d_call: -
v_call: TRBV27
cdr3_aa: CASSFRVVGGAEGYEQYF
cdr3_nt: TGTGCCAGCAGTTTTAGGGTTGTGGGGGGCGCTGAGGGCTACGAGCAGTACTTC

clone_size: -
j_call: TRBJ2-6
d_call: -
v_call: TRBV28
cdr3_aa: CASSPTWNSGANVLTF
cdr3_nt: TGTGCCAGCAGTCCTACCTGGAACTCTGGGGCCAACGTCCTGACTTTC

clone_size: once
j_call: TRBJ2-2
d_call: TRBD1
v_call: TRBV7-9
cdr3_aa: CASSQGAGGNTGELFF
cdr3_nt: TGTGCCAGCAGTCAGGGGGCAGGAGGGAACACCGGGGAGCTGTTTTTT

clone_size: -
j_call: TRBJ1-5
d_call: TRBD1
v_call: TRBV4-3
cdr3_aa: CASSQDPQGAQPQHF
cdr3_nt: TGCGCCAGCAGCCAAGATCCCCAGGGGGCTCAGCCCCAGCATTTT

clone_size: -
j_call: TRBJ2-1
d_call: TRBD1
v_call: TRBV6-5
cdr3_aa: CATGGQGAYNEQFF
cdr3_nt: TGTGCCACCGGGGGACAGGGGGCCTACAATGAGCAGTTCTTC

clone_size: few
j_call: TRBJ1-2
d_call: TRBD1
v_call: TRBV29-1
cdr3_aa: CSVEDRGDGYTF
cdr3_nt: TGCAGCGTCGAGGACAGGGGAGATGGCTACACCTTC

clone_size: few
j_call: TRBJ1-2
d_call: TRBD1
v_call: TRBV5-1
cdr3_aa: CASSLEVTGNYGYTF
cdr3_nt: TGCGCCAGCAGCTTGGAGGTGACAGGGAACTATGGCTACACCTTC

clone_size: -
j_call: TRBJ2-1
d_call: TRBD2
v_call: TRBV2
cdr3_aa: CASRETSGLYNEQFF
cdr3_nt: TGTGCCAGCAGAGAGACTAGCGGGCTCTACAATGAGCAGTTCTTC

clone_size: -
j_call: TRBJ2-7
d_call: TRBD2
v_call: TRBV9
cdr3_aa: CASSVSAGVPYEQYF
cdr3_nt: TGTGCCAGCAGCGTTTCAGCGGGAGTCCCCTACGAGCAGTACTTC

clone_size: -
j_call: TRBJ2-7
d_call: -
v_call: TRBV20-1
cdr3_aa: CSASRRTAYEQYF
cdr3_nt: TGCAGTGCCAGTAGGCGGACCGCCTACGAGCAGTACTTC

clone_size: -
j_call: TRBJ2-5
d_call: TRBD1
v_call: TRBV6-6
cdr3_aa: CASNWDRDRQETQYF
cdr3_nt: TGTGCCAGCAATTGGGACCGGGACAGGCAGGAGACCCAGTACTTC

clone_size: -
j_call: TRBJ2-7
d_call: -
v_call: TRBV20-1
cdr3_aa: CSARDRGGSQYEQYF
cdr3_nt: TGCAGTGCTAGGGACCGTGGAGGGAGCCAATACGAGCAGTACTTC

clone_size: -
j_call: TRBJ2-7
d_call: -
v_call: TRBV20-1
cdr3_aa: CSASATGSSYEQYF
cdr3_nt: TGCAGTGCGAGTGCTACAGGGAGCTCCTACGAGCAGTACTTC

clone_size: few
j_call: TRBJ2-7
d_call: TRBD1
v_call: TRBV28
cdr3_aa: CASSLAGTGREQYF
cdr3_nt: TGTGCCAGCAGTTTGGCCGGGACAGGGCGCGAGCAGTACTTC

clone_size: many
j_call: TRBJ2-2
d_call: -
v_call: TRBV4-2
cdr3_aa: CASSENTGELFF
cdr3_nt: TGTGCCAGCAGTGAGAACACCGGGGAGCTGTTTTTT

clone_size: few
j_call: TRBJ2-2
d_call: -
v_call: TRBV28
cdr3_aa: CASSLGDSYTGELFF
cdr3_nt: TGTGCCAGCAGTTTAGGTGACAGCTACACCGGGGAGCTGTTTTTT

clone_size: -
j_call: TRBJ2-7
d_call: TRBD1
v_call: TRBV6-2/TRBV6-3
cdr3_aa: CASSQLTGVYEQYF
cdr3_nt: TGTGCCAGCAGTCAGCTAACAGGGGTCTACGAGCAGTACTTC

clone_size: few
j_call: TRBJ2-1
d_call: TRBD2
v_call: TRBV6-6
cdr3_aa: CASTKGLAGYSDNEQFF
cdr3_nt: TGTGCCAGCACTAAGGGACTAGCTGGGTATTCGGACAATGAGCAGTTCTTC

clone_size: -
j_call: TRBJ1-4
d_call: -
v_call: TRBV24-1
cdr3_aa: CATSTGGVVEKLFF
cdr3_nt: TGTGCCACCAGTACAGGAGGCGTTGTCGAAAAACTGTTTTTT

clone_size: few
j_call: TRBJ1-2
d_call: -
v_call: TRBV4-1
cdr3_aa: CASSQDGGLYGYTF
cdr3_nt: TGCGCCAGCAGCCAAGATGGGGGGCTTTATGGCTACACCTTC

clone_size: few
j_call: TRBJ2-7
d_call: -
v_call: TRBV6-5
cdr3_aa: CASRRQFYEQYF
cdr3_nt: TGTGCCAGCAGAAGACAGTTCTACGAGCAGTACTTC

clone_size: -
j_call: TRBJ2-7
d_call: -
v_call: TRBV29-1
cdr3_aa: CSAAFPLTYEQYF
cdr3_nt: TGCAGCGCTGCTTTTCCGTTAACCTACGAGCAGTACTTC

clone_size: few
j_call: TRBJ2-5
d_call: -
v_call: TRBV6-4
cdr3_aa: CASSSGPDFTNEQYF
cdr3_nt: TGTGCCAGCAGTTCGGGACCCGACTTTACTAATGAGCAGTACTTC

clone_size: few
j_call: TRBJ2-6
d_call: -
v_call: TRBV5-1
cdr3_aa: CASAPNGGANVLTF
cdr3_nt: TGCGCCAGCGCCCCTAATGGCGGGGCCAACGTCCTGACTTTC

clone_size: -
j_call: TRBJ2-5
d_call: -
v_call: TRBV7-3
cdr3_aa: CASSLTHGDGGPGEQYF
cdr3_nt: TGTGCCAGCAGCTTAACGCACGGGGACGGAGGACCGGGGGAGCAGTACTTC

clone_size: -
j_call: TRBJ2-3
d_call: TRBD1
v_call: TRBV7-2
cdr3_aa: CANSPTGSTDTQYF
cdr3_nt: TGTGCCAACAGCCCGACAGGGTCCACAGATACGCAGTATTTT

clone_size: -
j_call: TRBJ1-4
d_call: -
v_call: TRBV14
cdr3_aa: CASSHDSMGSNEKLFF
cdr3_nt: TGTGCCAGCAGCCACGACAGTATGGGATCTAATGAAAAACTGTTTTTT

clone_size: -
j_call: TRBJ2-3
d_call: -
v_call: TRBV12-3/TRBV12-4
cdr3_aa: CASSLVPQSTDTQYF
cdr3_nt: TGTGCCAGCAGTTTGGTCCCCCAGAGTACAGATACGCAGTATTTT

clone_size: few
j_call: TRBJ2-7
d_call: TRBD2
v_call: TRBV20-1
cdr3_aa: CSASSGRGYEQYF
cdr3_nt: TGCAGTGCTTCTAGCGGGAGAGGCTACGAGCAGTACTTC

clone_size: -
j_call: TRBJ1-6
d_call: -
v_call: TRBV7-3
cdr3_aa: CASSSEGTYNSPLHF
cdr3_nt: TGTGCCAGCAGCTCGGAAGGCACTTATAATTCACCCCTCCACTTT

clone_size: -
j_call: TRBJ2-7
d_call: TRBD1
v_call: TRBV7-2
cdr3_aa: CASSPDTGGVYEQYF
cdr3_nt: TGTGCCAGCAGCCCCGATACAGGGGGCGTCTACGAGCAGTACTTC

clone_size: few
j_call: TRBJ2-7
d_call: -
v_call: TRBV10-3
cdr3_aa: CAISETGLGYEQYF
cdr3_nt: TGTGCCATCAGTGAAACAGGGCTGGGGTACGAGCAGTACTTC

clone_size: -
j_call: TRBJ1-2
d_call: -
v_call: TRBV24-1
cdr3_aa: CATSDLPGFGHTF
cdr3_nt: TGTGCCACCAGTGATTTGCCAGGATTTGGCCACACCTTC

clone_size: -
j_call: TRBJ2-7
d_call: TRBD1
v_call: TRBV12-3/TRBV12-4
cdr3_aa: CASSLSDRDEQYF
cdr3_nt: TGTGCCAGCAGTTTATCGGACAGGGACGAGCAGTACTTC

clone_size: -
j_call: TRBJ2-1
d_call: -
v_call: TRBV7-2
cdr3_aa: CASSLVGGEGNGQFF
cdr3_nt: TGTGCCAGCAGCTTAGTAGGCGGCGAGGGGAATGGGCAGTTCTTC

clone_size: many
j_call: TRBJ2-7
d_call: TRBD1
v_call: TRBV5-1
cdr3_aa: CASSLGQGDEQYF
cdr3_nt: TGCGCCAGCAGCTTGGGACAGGGAGACGAGCAGTACTTC

clone_size: -
j_call: TRBJ2-7
d_call: TRBD1
v_call: TRBV28
cdr3_aa: CASSRPGQGAYEQYF
cdr3_nt: TGTGCCAGCTCTAGACCGGGACAGGGGGCCTACGAGCAGTACTTC

clone_size: -
j_call: TRBJ2-3
d_call: -
v_call: TRBV28
cdr3_aa: CASSADKASTDTQYF
cdr3_nt: TGTGCCAGCAGTGCGGACAAGGCTAGCACAGATACGCAGTATTTT

clone_size: once
j_call: TRBJ1-4
d_call: -
v_call: TRBV4-3
cdr3_aa: CASSQDRAPEKLFF
cdr3_nt: TGCGCCAGCAGCCAAGACAGGGCTCCTGAAAAACTGTTTTTT

clone_size: few
j_call: TRBJ2-5
d_call: -
v_call: TRBV29-1
cdr3_aa: CSAGSDRGGETQYF
cdr3_nt: TGCAGCGCGGGAAGCGACAGGGGAGGGGAGACCCAGTACTTC

clone_size: -
j_call: TRBJ1-5
d_call: -
v_call: TRBV5-1
cdr3_aa: CASSLTGQNQPQHF
cdr3_nt: TGCGCCAGCAGCTTGACAGGGCAAAATCAGCCCCAGCATTTT

clone_size: few
j_call: TRBJ2-7
d_call: TRBD2
v_call: TRBV20-1
cdr3_aa: CSAGRGDPSYEQYF
cdr3_nt: TGCAGTGCCGGGAGGGGGGACCCATCCTACGAGCAGTACTTC

clone_size: few
j_call: TRBJ2-7
d_call: -
v_call: TRBV10-1
cdr3_aa: CASSGSRNEQYF
cdr3_nt: TGCGCCAGCAGCGGGAGTAGGAACGAGCAGTACTTC

clone_size: -
j_call: TRBJ2-3
d_call: TRBD2
v_call: TRBV7-7
cdr3_aa: CASSLSGRRIDTQYF
cdr3_nt: TGTGCTAGCAGCTTAAGCGGGAGAAGAATAGATACGCAGTATTTT

clone_size: -
j_call: TRBJ1-1
d_call: -
v_call: TRBV6-5
cdr3_aa: CASSYYGRNTEAFF
cdr3_nt: TGTGCCAGCAGTTATTACGGGCGGAACACTGAAGCTTTCTTT

clone_size: -
j_call: TRBJ2-6
d_call: TRBD1
v_call: TRBV20-1
cdr3_aa: CSASGTGVSGANVLTF
cdr3_nt: TGCAGTGCCTCCGGGACAGGCGTCTCTGGGGCCAACGTCCTGACTTTC